Following are 24 T cell receptor beta chains from one sample sequenced in a study of blood T cells in healthy people across ages. A second roughly 6 to 11 cycle PCR used barcoded and J-beta primers. One entry per CDR3 protein results from TCRdb running MiXCR on the 5' RACE reads. The sample has hundreds of thousands of distinct CDR3 sequences; about 56% are singletons. Source material: blood. All receptors derive from a man aged 40-49 years in good health.

The sample holds a few counts of this clonotype. The V and J genes are TRBV6-2 or TRBV6-3 and TRBJ2-5; no clear D. The V gene lost 0 bases and the J gene lost 0 bases, with 14 bases spanning the gap. The CDR3 totals 17 residues. Germline loops: CDR1 MNHEY, CDR2 SVGEGT. The chain's CDR3 is CASSYSLVGEYQETQYF. DNA of the CDR3: TGTGCCAGCAGTTACTCGTTGGTCGGAGAGTACCAAGAGACCCAGTACTTC.

The J gene is TRBJ2-5, the V gene TRBV7-9; D is perhaps TRBD1 (6 bases). The CDR3 is 14 amino acids. Germline V gene data show CDR1 as SEHNR and CDR2 as FQNEAQ (reference sequence). Deletions cut 8 bases from V and 2 bases from J, with 15 bases between. The CDR3 coding sequence is TGTGCCAGCCGAGCAGGGGTCGGGCAAGAGACCCAGTACTTC. Its translation is CASRAGVGQETQYF.

The rearrangement links TRBV25-1 to TRBJ1-1, with 7 positions matching TRBD1. V was pared by 6 bases and J by 5 bases, with 12 bases of the junction left unmatched. CDR1 is MGHDK and CDR2 is SYGVNS in the germline V gene. The CDR3 runs to 15 residues. CDR3 sequence reads: CASRVSGRGETEAFF. CDR3 DNA: TGTGCCAGCAGGGTTTCAGGCAGGGGGGAAACTGAAGCTTTCTTT.

J is TRBJ1-1 and V is TRBV12-3 or TRBV12-4; unclear D gene. The germline V and J ends were trimmed by 5 bases and 5 bases, with 15 bases remaining between them. CDR3 length: 14 residues. CDR3 sequence: CASSQKGGATEAFF. The CDR3, as DNA: TGTGCCAGCAGTCAAAAGGGAGGTGCAACTGAAGCTTTCTTT.

V gene TRBV7-2 combines with J gene TRBJ2-3; D unclear. Germline V lookup: CDR1 SGHTA, CDR2 FQGNSA. V was pared by 0 bases and J by 5 bases, with 9 bases between. The CDR3 contains 14 residues. CDR3: CASSLAGRRDTQYF. The CDR3, as DNA: TGTGCCAGCAGCTTAGCGGGTAGGCGAGATACGCAGTATTTT.

This clonotype occurred a few times. The chain joins TRBV29-1 to TRBJ2-1; TRBD1 agrees at 7 bases. Trimming took 6 bases from V and 6 from J; bases not matched to a gene: 8. The CDR3 extends over 13 amino acids. CDR1 is SQVTM, CDR2 ANQGSEA, per germline. The CDR3 reads CSVTTGLANEQFF. The DNA of the CDR3 is TGCAGCGTGACGACAGGGTTGGCCAATGAGCAGTTCTTC.

This chain joins TRBV20-1 and TRBJ1-4; TRBD1 aligns across 8 bases. The J segment lost 7 bases and the V segment lost 2 bases, leaving 6 bases of the junction unmatched. This CDR3 has 14 residues. The germline V gene encodes CDR1 DFQATT and CDR2 SNEGSKA (reference sequence). DNA for the CDR3: TGCAGTGCTAGACCTGACAGGGGAGGTGAAAAACTGTTTTTT. It specifies CSARPDRGGEKLFF.

The chain recombines TRBV29-1 with TRBJ2-5; 10 nucleotides agree with TRBD1. Germline CDR1 is SQVTM and CDR2 is ANQGSEA. The CDR3 extends over 14 amino acids. V shed 8 bases and J 7 bases; nucleotides not matched to a gene: 13. The CDR3 region has the DNA TGCAGCTCAACCCGGGACAGGGGCCGGGGGACCCAGTACTTC. This codes for CSSTRDRGRGTQYF.

The chain is built from TRBV27 and TRBJ2-1; 9 positions match TRBD2. The CDR3 runs to 16 residues. The germline V gene encodes CDR1 MNHEY and CDR2 SMNVEV (reference sequence). J gave up 6 bases and V 6 bases, and 12 bases lay outside the gene matches. DNA for the CDR3: TGTGCCAGCAGGAAAGGACTAGCGTCGAGTTCCAATGAGCAGTTCTTC. The encoded protein is CASRKGLASSSNEQFF.

The chain couples TRBV29-1 to TRBJ2-7; 10 nucleotides agree with TRBD1. Trimming cost V 7 bases and J 2 bases; bases outside gene matches: 5. This CDR3 region has 13 residues. Germline CDR1 SQVTM, CDR2 ANQGSEA. The CDR3 region is CSALGTGAYEQYF. In DNA form, the CDR3 reads TGCAGCGCCCTGGGGACAGGGGCCTACGAGCAGTACTTC.

The chain joins TRBV5-5 to TRBJ2-5; 8 bases are shared with TRBD1. CDR1 and CDR2 (germline): SGHKS, YYEKEE (reference sequence). There are 15 residues in the CDR3. With V trimmed by 1 base and J by 0 bases, 2 bases remained unmatched. The CDR3 sequence: CASSLRQGYQETQYF. As DNA, the CDR3 is TGTGCCAGCAGCTTGAGACAGGGGTACCAAGAGACCCAGTACTTC.

Worth noting for this clonotype: A much larger clonotype is one base distant, so this may be a read error. The V gene is TRBV28, the J gene TRBJ2-1; 14 bases align to TRBD2. The DNA end lines up better with TRBJ2-7; the J call may be wrong. CDR3 length equals 20 residues. Germline CDR1 MDHEN, CDR2 SYDVKM. The CDR3 nucleotides are TGTGCCAGCAGTCCTACCCGACGACTAGCGGGAGGGAGCTCCTACAATGAGCAGTACTTC. It translates to CASSPTRRLAGGSSYNEQYF.

V gene TRBV6-1 combines with J gene TRBJ1-2; D unresolved. Germline CDR1 MNHNS, CDR2 SASEGT. Trimming stripped 2 bases from V and 8 bases from J, with 15 bases between. This CDR3 region has 14 residues. The CDR3 here is CASSERALFGGYTF. The CDR3 DNA follows: TGTGCCAGCAGTGAAAGGGCGCTCTTTGGGGGCTACACCTTC.

Worth noting for this clonotype: An end of the junction differs from the germline gene, which may be a read error. The V gene is TRBV6-5, the J gene TRBJ1-5; perhaps TRBD1 as D (5 bases). The germline V gene has CDR1 MNHEY and CDR2 SVGAGI. The CDR3 has 11 amino acids. CDR3 DNA: TGTGTCAGCGGGGGAAATCAGCCCCAGCATTTT. Its translation is CVSGGNQPQHF.

The table lists this clonotype with a count of one. This chain joins TRBV6-1 and TRBJ2-6, with D possibly being TRBD1 (5 bases). Germline assignment: CDR1 MNHNS and CDR2 SASEGT. Trimming took 9 bases from V and 4 from J, leaving 19 bases between them. The CDR3 sequence is 16 residues long. The CDR3 loop is CASLVLGAEGANVLTF. In nucleotides, the CDR3 is TGTGCCAGTCTCGTATTAGGGGCGGAAGGGGCCAACGTCCTGACTTTC.

The V gene is TRBV15, the J gene TRBJ2-5; weak D call: TRBD2 (5 bases). The germline V gene has CDR1 LNHNV and CDR2 YYDKDF (reference sequence). Trimming cost V 0 bases and J 5 bases, with 13 bases left between them. The CDR3 has 15 residues. The CDR3 DNA follows: TGTGCCACCAGCAGAGATAGGTCTGGGGAGGAGACCCAGTACTTC. Translated, it gives CATSRDRSGEETQYF.

The rearrangement uses TRBV5-1 and TRBJ1-2, with TRBD1 matching 7 bases. Losses at the gene ends were 4 bases for V and 4 bases for J; bases not matched to a gene: 13. The germline V gene has CDR1 SGHRS and CDR2 YFSETQ. This CDR3 region has 16 residues. CDR3 in DNA: TGCGCCAGCAGCCGAGGACAGGCCGGTCCCCTCTATGGCTACACCTTC. It encodes CASSRGQAGPLYGYTF.

For this clonotype: A read error may produce the germline difference seen at one junction end. The V call is TRBV24-1, the J call TRBJ1-1; D remains unclear. The CDR3 spans 14 residues. Germline lookup yields CDR1 KGHDR and CDR2 SFDVKD. The CDR3 DNA reads as TGTGCCACCAGTGATCACGCAGAGAACATTGAAGCTTTCTTT. It yields the protein CATSDHAENIEAFF.

The rearrangement joins TRBV5-6 to TRBJ2-5, with D perhaps given as TRBD1 or TRBD2 (5 bases each). From germline, CDR1 is SGHDT and CDR2 YYEEEE. The CDR3 sequence is 15 residues long. Trimming cost V 3 bases and J 5 bases, with 17 bases left between them. The CDR3 loop is CASSSYRDRRETQYF. The CDR3 DNA reads as TGTGCCAGCAGCTCATACCGGGACCGACGGGAGACCCAGTACTTC. The full variable domain, completed using reference TRBV5-6 and TRBJ2-5, is DAGVTQSPTHLIKTRGQQVTLRCSPKSGHDTVSWYQQALGQGPQFIFQYYEEEERQRGNFPDRFSGHQFPNYSSELNVNALLLGDSALYLCASSSYRDRRETQYFGPGTRLLVL.

V gene TRBV24-1 combines with J gene TRBJ2-3; D perhaps matches TRBD2 (5 bases). This CDR3 is built from 15 residues. The V gene's germline CDR1 is KGHDR and CDR2 SFDVKD. V lost 1 base to trimming and J lost 1 base, with 8 bases between them. DNA of the CDR3: TGTGCCACCAGTGATTTTTTCGGGGGCACAGATACGCAGTATTTT. Translated: CATSDFFGGTDTQYF.

V and J are TRBV10-3 and TRBJ2-5; D is ambiguous. V lost 7 bases, J lost 3 bases, and 18 bases lay in between. Germline-derived CDR1 and CDR2 are ENHRY and SYGVKD. The CDR3 is made up of 15 amino acids. The CDR3 nucleotides read TGTGCCATCAAAGGGTTCGGCGAGCCCAAAGAGACCCAGTACTTC. Translation gives CAIKGFGEPKETQYF.

The chain joins TRBV5-1 to TRBJ2-5; 7 positions match TRBD1. The V gene end was trimmed by 4 bases and the J gene end by 3 bases; junction bases not matched to a gene: 12. This CDR3 region has 16 residues. Germline loops: CDR1 SGHRS, CDR2 YFSETQ. DNA for the CDR3: TGCGCCAGCAGCCTAGGGACCAGGGGGACAGAAGAGACCCAGTACTTC. Protein sequence: CASSLGTRGTEETQYF.

This CDR3 is CASSLGWGNEQFF. DNA of the CDR3: TGTGCCAGCAGCTTAGGTTGGGGCAATGAGCAGTTCTTC. J is TRBJ2-1 and V is TRBV7-2; no reliable D call. CDR1 and CDR2 (germline): SGHTA, FQGNSA. The CDR3 consists of 13 residues. The germline V and J ends were trimmed by 1 base and 6 bases, with 7 bases remaining between them.

The rearrangement links TRBV24-1 to TRBJ2-3; D gene unclear. The ends were cut back, 0 bases at V and 9 bases at J, with 12 bases in the middle. This CDR3 spans 14 amino acids. In germline, CDR1 is KGHDR, CDR2 SFDVKD. Here the CDR3 reads CATSDLSLAGTQYF. In nucleotides, the CDR3 is TGTGCCACCAGTGATTTGAGTCTCGCCGGGACGCAGTATTTT.